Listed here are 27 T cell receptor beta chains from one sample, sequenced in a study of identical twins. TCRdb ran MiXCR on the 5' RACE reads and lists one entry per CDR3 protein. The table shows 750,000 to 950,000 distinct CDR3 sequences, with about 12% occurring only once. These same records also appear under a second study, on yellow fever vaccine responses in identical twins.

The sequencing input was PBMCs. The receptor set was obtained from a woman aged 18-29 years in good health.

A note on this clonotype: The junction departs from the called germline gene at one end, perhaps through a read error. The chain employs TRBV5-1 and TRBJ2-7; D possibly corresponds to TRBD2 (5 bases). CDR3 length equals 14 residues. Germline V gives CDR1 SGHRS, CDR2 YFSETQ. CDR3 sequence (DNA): TGCGCCAGCAGCTTGGTGGGGAATTGGGGAGAGGTAAACTTC. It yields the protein CASSLVGNWGEVNF.

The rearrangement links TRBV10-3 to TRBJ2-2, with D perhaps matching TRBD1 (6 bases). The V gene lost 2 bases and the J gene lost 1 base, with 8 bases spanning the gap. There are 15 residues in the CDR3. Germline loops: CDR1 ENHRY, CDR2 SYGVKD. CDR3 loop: CAISEPTGNTGELFF. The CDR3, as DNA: TGTGCCATCAGTGAGCCGACAGGGAACACCGGGGAGCTGTTTTTT.

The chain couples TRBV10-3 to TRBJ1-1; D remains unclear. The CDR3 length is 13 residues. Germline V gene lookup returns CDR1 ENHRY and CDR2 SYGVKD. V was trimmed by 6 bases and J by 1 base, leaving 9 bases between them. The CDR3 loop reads CAISQIGNTEAFF. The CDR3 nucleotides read TGTGCCATCAGCCAAATTGGGAACACTGAAGCTTTCTTT.

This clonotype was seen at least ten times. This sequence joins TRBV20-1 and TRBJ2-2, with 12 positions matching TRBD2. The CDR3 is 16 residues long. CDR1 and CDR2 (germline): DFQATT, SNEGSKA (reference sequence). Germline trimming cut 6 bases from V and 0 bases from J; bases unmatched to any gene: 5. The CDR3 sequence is CSARTSGETNTGELFF. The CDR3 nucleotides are TGCAGTGCCCGGACTAGCGGGGAGACGAACACCGGGGAGCTGTTTTTT.

The CDR3 DNA is TGCGCCAGCAGCCAAGGGACTCTCCCCAACCAAGAGACCCAGTACTTC. Translating it yields CASSQGTLPNQETQYF. This chain joins TRBV4-1 and TRBJ2-5, with D possibly TRBD2 on 5 matching bases. Trimming pared 1 base from V and 0 bases from J, leaving 12 bases between. This CDR3 is built from 16 residues. Germline CDR1 and CDR2: MGHRA and YSYEKL.

CDR3 nucleotide sequence: TGTGCCACCAGCAAAAACCCCGGAGGGGGCTCTGAGACCCAGTACTTC. Residues: CATSKNPGGGSETQYF. The V gene is TRBV15, the J gene TRBJ2-5; D may be TRBD1 (7 bases). Germline CDR1 LNHNV, CDR2 YYDKDF (reference sequence). The CDR3 length is 16 residues. V lost 4 bases, J lost 5 bases, and 20 bases lay in between.

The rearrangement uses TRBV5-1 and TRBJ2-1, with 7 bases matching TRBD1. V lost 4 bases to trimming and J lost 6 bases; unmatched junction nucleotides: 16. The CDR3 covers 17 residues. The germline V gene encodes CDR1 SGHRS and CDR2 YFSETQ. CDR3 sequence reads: CASSTRTGDLWGNEQFF. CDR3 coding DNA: TGCGCCAGCAGCACCAGGACAGGAGACCTCTGGGGCAATGAGCAGTTCTTC.

CDR3 sequence (DNA): TGCAGCGTTGAGGCGGGAGCCACCACCAGGGATACGCAGTATTTT. This gives the protein CSVEAGATTRDTQYF. The chain recombines TRBV29-1 with TRBJ2-3, with 7 bases lining up with TRBD2. The CDR3 spans 15 residues. CDR1 is SQVTM, CDR2 ANQGSEA, per germline. V trimming: 3 bases; J trimming: 6 bases; junction bases outside the gene matches: 12.

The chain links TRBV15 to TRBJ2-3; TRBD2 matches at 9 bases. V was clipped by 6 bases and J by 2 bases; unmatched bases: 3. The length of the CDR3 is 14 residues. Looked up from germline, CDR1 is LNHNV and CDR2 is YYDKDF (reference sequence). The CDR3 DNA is TGTGCCACCAGTGGCGGGAGGGCCACAGATACGCAGTATTTT. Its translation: CATSGGRATDTQYF.

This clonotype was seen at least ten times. CDR3 in amino acids: CASRRQGPGYTEAFF. For the CDR3, the DNA is TGTGCCAGCAGGAGACAGGGACCGGGGTACACTGAAGCTTTCTTT. The rearrangement joins TRBV6-1 to TRBJ1-1; 7 nucleotides align to TRBD1. The CDR3 is 15 residues long. Germline-derived CDR1 and CDR2 are MNHNS and SASEGT. The V gene end was trimmed by 6 bases and the J gene end by 3 bases; junction bases not matched to a gene: 10.

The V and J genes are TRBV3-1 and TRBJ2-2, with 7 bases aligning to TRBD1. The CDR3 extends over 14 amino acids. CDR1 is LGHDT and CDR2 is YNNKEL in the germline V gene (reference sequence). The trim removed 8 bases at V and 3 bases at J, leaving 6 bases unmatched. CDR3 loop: CASHRGFDTGELFF. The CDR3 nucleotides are TGTGCCAGCCACAGGGGTTTCGACACCGGGGAGCTGTTTTTT. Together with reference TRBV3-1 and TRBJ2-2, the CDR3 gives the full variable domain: DTAVSQTPKYLVTQMGNDKSIKCEQNLGHDTMYWYKQDSKKFLKIMFSYNNKELIINETVPNRFSPKSPDKAHLNLHINSLELGDSAVYFCASHRGFDTGELFFGEGSRLTVL.

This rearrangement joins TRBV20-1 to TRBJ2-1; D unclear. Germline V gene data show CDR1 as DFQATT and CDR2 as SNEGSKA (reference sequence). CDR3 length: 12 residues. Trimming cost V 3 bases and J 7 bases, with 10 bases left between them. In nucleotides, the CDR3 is TGCAGTGCTAGGGATCCTTGGAATGAGCAGTTCTTC. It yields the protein CSARDPWNEQFF.

This CDR3 is CSAAGAPGTDTQYF. DNA of the CDR3: TGCAGTGCAGCGGGGGCGCCCGGCACAGATACGCAGTATTTT. The chain links TRBV20-1 to TRBJ2-3, with 8 bases that match TRBD2. V shed 6 bases, J shed 1 base, and the junction held 6 bases outside the gene matches. The CDR3 covers 14 residues. The germline V gene encodes CDR1 DFQATT and CDR2 SNEGSKA (reference sequence).

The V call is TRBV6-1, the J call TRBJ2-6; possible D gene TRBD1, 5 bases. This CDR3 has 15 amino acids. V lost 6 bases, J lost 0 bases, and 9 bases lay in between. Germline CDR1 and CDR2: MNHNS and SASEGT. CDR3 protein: CASRERGSGANVLTF. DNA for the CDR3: TGTGCCAGCAGAGAAAGGGGCTCTGGGGCCAACGTCCTGACTTTC.

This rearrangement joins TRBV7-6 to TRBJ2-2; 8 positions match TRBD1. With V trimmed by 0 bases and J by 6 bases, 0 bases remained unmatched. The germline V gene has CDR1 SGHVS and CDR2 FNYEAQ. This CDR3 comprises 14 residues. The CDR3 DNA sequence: TGTGCCAGCAGCTTAGCGGACAGGGCCGGGGAGCTGTTTTTT. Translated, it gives CASSLADRAGELFF.

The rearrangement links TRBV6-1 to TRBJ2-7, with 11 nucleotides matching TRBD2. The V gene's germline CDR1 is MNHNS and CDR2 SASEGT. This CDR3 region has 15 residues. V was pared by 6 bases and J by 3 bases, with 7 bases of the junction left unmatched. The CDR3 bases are TGTGCCAGCAGCCCCTTAGCGGGAGGGGTCTACGAGCAGTACTTC. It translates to CASSPLAGGVYEQYF.

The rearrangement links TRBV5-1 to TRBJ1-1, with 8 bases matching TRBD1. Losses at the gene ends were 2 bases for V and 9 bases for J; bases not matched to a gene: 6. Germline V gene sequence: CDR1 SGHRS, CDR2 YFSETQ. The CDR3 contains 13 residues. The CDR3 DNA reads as TGCGCCAGCAGCTTTGACAGGGGTGATCAAGCTTTCTTT. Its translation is CASSFDRGDQAFF.

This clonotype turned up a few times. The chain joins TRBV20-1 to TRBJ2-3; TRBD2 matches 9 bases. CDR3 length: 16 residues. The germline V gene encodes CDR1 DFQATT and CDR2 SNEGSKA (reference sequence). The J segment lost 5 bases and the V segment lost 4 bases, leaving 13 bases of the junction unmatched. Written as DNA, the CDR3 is TGCAGTGCTATCTTACCGAGGGGACTAGCAAAAGATACGCAGTATTTT. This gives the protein CSAILPRGLAKDTQYF.

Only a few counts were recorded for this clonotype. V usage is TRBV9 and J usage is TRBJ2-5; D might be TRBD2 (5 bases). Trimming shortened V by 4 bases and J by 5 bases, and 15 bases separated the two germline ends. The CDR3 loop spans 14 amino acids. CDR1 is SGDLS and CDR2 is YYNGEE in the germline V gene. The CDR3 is CASSPTGFAETQYF. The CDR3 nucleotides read TGTGCCAGCAGCCCCACGGGGTTCGCGGAGACCCAGTACTTC.

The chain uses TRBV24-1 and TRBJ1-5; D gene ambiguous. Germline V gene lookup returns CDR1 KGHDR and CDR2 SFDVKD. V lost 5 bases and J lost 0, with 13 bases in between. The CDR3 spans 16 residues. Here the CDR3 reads CATSASDSYSNQPQHF. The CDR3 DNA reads TGTGCCACCAGTGCTTCGGACTCTTATAGCAATCAGCCCCAGCATTTT.

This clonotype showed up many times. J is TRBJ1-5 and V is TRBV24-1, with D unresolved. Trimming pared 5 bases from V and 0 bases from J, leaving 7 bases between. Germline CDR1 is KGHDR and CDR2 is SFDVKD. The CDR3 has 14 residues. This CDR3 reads CATSGGDSNQPQHF. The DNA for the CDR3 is TGTGCCACCAGTGGTGGGGATAGCAATCAGCCCCAGCATTTT.

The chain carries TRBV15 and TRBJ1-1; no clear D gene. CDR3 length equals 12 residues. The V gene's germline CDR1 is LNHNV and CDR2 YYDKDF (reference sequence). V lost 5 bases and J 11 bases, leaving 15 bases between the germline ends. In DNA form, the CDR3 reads TGTGCCACCAGCCGAAAAGAAGGACGCGCTTTCTTT. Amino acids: CATSRKEGRAFF.

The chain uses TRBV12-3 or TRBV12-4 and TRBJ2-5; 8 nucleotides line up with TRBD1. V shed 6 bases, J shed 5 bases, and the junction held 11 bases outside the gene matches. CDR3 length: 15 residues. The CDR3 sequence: CASRLGQGGQETQYF. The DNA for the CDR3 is TGTGCCAGCAGACTTGGACAGGGCGGGCAGGAGACCCAGTACTTC.

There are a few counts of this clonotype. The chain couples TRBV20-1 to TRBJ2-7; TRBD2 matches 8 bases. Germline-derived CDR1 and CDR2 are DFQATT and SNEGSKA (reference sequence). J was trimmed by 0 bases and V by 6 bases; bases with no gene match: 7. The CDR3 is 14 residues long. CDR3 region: CSAQRESYSYEQYF. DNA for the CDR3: TGCAGTGCACAGCGGGAGAGCTACTCCTACGAGCAGTACTTC.

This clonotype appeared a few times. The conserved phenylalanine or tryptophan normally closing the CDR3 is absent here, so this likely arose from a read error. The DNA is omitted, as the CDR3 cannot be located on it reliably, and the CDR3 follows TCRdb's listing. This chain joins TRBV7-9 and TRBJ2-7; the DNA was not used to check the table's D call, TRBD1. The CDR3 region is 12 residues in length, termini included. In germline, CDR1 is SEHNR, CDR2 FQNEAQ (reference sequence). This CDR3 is CASSSNGTGLGI.

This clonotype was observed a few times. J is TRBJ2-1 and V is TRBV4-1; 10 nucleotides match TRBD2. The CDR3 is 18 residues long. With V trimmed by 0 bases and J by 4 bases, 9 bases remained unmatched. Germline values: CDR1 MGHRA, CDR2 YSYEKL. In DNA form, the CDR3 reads TGCGCCAGCAGCCAAGATTGGGCTAGCGGGGGAGGGTACAATGAGCAGTTCTTC. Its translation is CASSQDWASGGGYNEQFF.

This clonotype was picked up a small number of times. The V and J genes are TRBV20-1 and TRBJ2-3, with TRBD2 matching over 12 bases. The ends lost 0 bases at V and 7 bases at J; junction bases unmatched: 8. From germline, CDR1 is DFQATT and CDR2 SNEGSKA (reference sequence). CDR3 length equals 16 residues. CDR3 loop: CSARDASGGAGYTQYF. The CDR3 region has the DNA TGCAGTGCTAGAGATGCTAGCGGGGGGGCCGGGTATACGCAGTATTTT.